This paragraph reports one T cell receptor beta chain. Unmatched junction bases numbered 14, after V lost 4 bases and J lost 2 bases. The CDR3 totals 18 residues. Germline CDR1 and CDR2: LGHNA and YNFKEQ. The sample is drawn from a study of blood T cell repertoires in COVID-19. Study in general: T cells, B-cell-depleted T cells, or PBMCs supplied cDNA or gDNA.

Profiling relied on immunoSEQ multiplex PCR, and the TCRdb table lists in-frame clones only, not all of them. The sample has 200,000 to 300,000 clones; around 90% are singletons. The clonotype was recovered from a man aged 55-75 years who had recovered from COVID-19. This chain links TRBV4-2 with TRBJ2-4, with TRBD2 matching over 7 bases. Sequencing used peripheral blood. CDR3: CASSRFSRGGVTKNIQYF. CDR3 sequence (DNA): TGTGCCAGCAGCCGCTTCTCCCGGGGAGGGGTAACCAAAAACATTCAGTACTTC.